This T cell receptor beta chain was captured by sequencing in a study of blood T cell repertoires in COVID-19. Looking at the study overall: COVID-19 samples, acute and convalescent, were from the United States, Italy and Spain. In each case, the material was cDNA or gDNA derived from T cells, B-cell-depleted T cells, or PBMCs.

This clone was recorded only once. Residents of 24 US areas, aged about 18 to 95 years, made up the participants. Donors were grouped by their self-reported clinical history. Trimming cost V 4 bases and J 6 bases; bases outside gene matches: 5. The germline V gene has CDR1 SEHNR and CDR2 FQNEAQ (reference sequence). CDR3 length equals 14 residues. The protocol was immunoSEQ multiplex PCR, while the TCRdb copy is restricted to in-frame clones and leaves out a portion. The sample contains approximately 220,000 clones, 65% to 85% of which appear only once. The TCR originated in a woman aged 40 to 49 with acute COVID-19. V usage is TRBV7-9 and J usage is TRBJ1-2; 10 nucleotides align to TRBD1. The sample consisted of PBMCs or T cells enriched from blood (not recorded which). CDR3 sequence: CASSSGTGVDGYTF. CDR3 bases: TGTGCCAGCAGCTCCGGGACAGGGGTAGATGGCTACACCTTC.